The entry that follows covers one TCR beta chain sequence. Its antigen is still unknown. The data derive from a study of OX40 agonist ivuxolimab in advanced cancers. The overall study: Patients were treated with ivuxolimab, an agonistic anti-OX40 (CD134) antibody.

Clones were sequenced by immunoSEQ multiplex PCR, and TCRdb holds only the in-frame ones, with some missing. This table has about 40,000 clones, about 87% appearing once. Study-wide results and caveats: Low normalized T-cell clonal expansion was additionally recorded for some nonresponders.

Trimming shortened V by 6 bases and J by 0 bases, and 17 bases separated the two germline ends. Germline V gene lookup returns CDR1 SNHLY and CDR2 FYNNEI. CDR3 length: 16 residues. The TCR sequence derives from an adult with an advanced solid tumor such as melanoma, head and neck, liver or kidney cancer. The gene calls are TRBV2 and TRBJ1-1; a weak D match, TRBD1 (5 bases). The starting material was CD4+ or CD8+ T cells sorted from blood, obtained in a trial of the OX40 agonist ivuxolimab. The CDR3 coding sequence is TGTGCCAGCAGATCGAAACCGGGACGCCTGAACACTGAAGCTTTCTTT. Encoded protein: CASRSKPGRLNTEAFF.